This TCR beta chain was sequenced in a study of T-cell reconstitution after alpha-beta-depleted transplantation in children (dated by TCRdb to 2016 to 2018). With regard to the full study: T-cell immune reconstitution after TCRalphabeta/CD19-depleted allogeneic hematopoietic cell transplantation in children was quantitatively tracked in the study by means of TCR repertoire profiling.

There are 15 amino acids in the CDR3, from cysteine to phenylalanine inclusive. The DNA shown is the 45-base CDR3, in frame from base 1. V is cut by 5 bases and J by 0 bases, and the space between the germline ends is 8 bases. The germline V gene specifies SGHTA as CDR1 and FQGTGA as CDR2. Library creation used PCR. The reads were generated on an Illumina HiSeq 2500. To normalize quantification of the TCRbeta repertoire, the TCR libraries were built with molecular barcoding that relied on unique molecular identifiers. Using fastp trimming at Q25 and MiXCR clonotype assembly, TCRdb reanalyzed the public sequencing data and kept in-frame beta chains. Under each unique CDR3 protein, matching rows form one entry showing the most common genes and DNA. Recorded for this sample are 490,000 or so distinct CDR3 sequences; 9.5% to 15% of them occurred a single time. 5% to 6% of the sample rests with the top ten.

This clonotype was detected a few times. Its cognate antigen has yet to be identified. No much larger clone exists at a distance of one base, and base qualities are not known. The chain is encoded by TRBV7-3 joined to TRBJ2-6; confidence is insufficient to name the D gene. The source was PBMCs from the stem cell graft donor, collected from the stem cell graft. This clonotype was sampled from a human donor who donated a stem cell graft to a child with combined immunodeficiency. The CDR3 region reads CASSPDVSGANVLTF. The nucleotides are TGTGCCAGCAGCCCAGACGTCTCTGGGGCCAACGTCCTGACTTTC.